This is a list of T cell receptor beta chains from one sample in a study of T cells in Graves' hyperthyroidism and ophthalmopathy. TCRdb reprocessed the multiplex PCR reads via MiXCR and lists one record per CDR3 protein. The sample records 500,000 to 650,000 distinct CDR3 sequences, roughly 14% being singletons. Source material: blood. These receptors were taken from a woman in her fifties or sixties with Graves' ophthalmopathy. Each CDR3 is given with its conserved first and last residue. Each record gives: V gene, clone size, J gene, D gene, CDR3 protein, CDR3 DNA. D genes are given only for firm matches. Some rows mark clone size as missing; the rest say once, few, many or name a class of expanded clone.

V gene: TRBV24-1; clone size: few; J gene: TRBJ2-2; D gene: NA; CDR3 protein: CATSTERTNTGELFF; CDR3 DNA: TGTGCCACCAGTACAGAGCGAACGAACACCGGGGAGCTGTTTTTT
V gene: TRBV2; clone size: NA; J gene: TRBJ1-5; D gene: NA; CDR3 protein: CASRPHRLSNQPQHF; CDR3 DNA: TGTGCCAGCAGACCCCACAGGCTTAGCAATCAGCCCCAGCATTTT
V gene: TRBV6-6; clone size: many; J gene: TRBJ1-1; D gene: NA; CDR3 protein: CASSYDLSRGNTEAFF; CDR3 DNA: TGTGCCAGCAGTTACGATCTATCCAGGGGCAACACTGAAGCTTTCTTT
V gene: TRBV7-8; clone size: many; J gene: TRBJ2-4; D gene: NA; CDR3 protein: CASSGGLLNIQYF; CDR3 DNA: TGTGCCAGCAGCGGGGGACTTTTAAACATTCAGTACTTC
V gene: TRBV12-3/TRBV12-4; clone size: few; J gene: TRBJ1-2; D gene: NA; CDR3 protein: CASSAATAANCGYTF; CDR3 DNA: TGTGCCAGCAGCGCAGCGACGGCAGCTAACTGTGGCTACACCTTC
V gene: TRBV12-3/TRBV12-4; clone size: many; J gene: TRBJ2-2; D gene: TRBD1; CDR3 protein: CATSRGQGVTGELFF; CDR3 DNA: TGTGCTACCTCGAGGGGACAGGGGGTTACCGGGGAGCTGTTTTTT
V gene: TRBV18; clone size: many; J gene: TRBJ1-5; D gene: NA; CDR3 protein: CASSPTGTPNQPQHF; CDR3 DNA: TGTGCCAGCAGCCCAACCGGGACACCCAATCAGCCCCAGCATTTT
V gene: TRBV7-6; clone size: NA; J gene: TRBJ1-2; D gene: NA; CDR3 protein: CASSLTTGGYTF; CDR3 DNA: TGTGCCAGCAGCCTAACGACAGGCGGCTACACCTTC
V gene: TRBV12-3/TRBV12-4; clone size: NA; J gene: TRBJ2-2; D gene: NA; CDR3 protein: CASYRGGELFF; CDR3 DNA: TGTGCCAGCTACCGGGGTGGAGAGCTGTTTTTT
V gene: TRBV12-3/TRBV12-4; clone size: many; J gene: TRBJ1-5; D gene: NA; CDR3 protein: CASGGKGGGDNQPQHF; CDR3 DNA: TGTGCCAGCGGGGGGAAGGGGGGGGGAGACAATCAGCCCCAGCATTTT
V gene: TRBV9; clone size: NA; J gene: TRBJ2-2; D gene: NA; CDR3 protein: CASSVLGANTGELFF; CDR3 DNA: TGTGCCAGCAGCGTACTCGGGGCTAACACCGGGGAGCTGTTTTTT
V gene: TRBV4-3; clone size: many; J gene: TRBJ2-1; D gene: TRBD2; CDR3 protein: CASSQDWSAGREQFF; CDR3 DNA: TGCGCCAGCAGCCAAGATTGGTCAGCGGGACGTGAGCAGTTCTTC
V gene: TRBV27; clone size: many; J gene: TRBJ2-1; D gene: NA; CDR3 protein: CASSYWSPGGEQFF; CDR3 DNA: TGTGCCAGCAGTTATTGGTCTCCCGGTGGGGAGCAGTTCTTC
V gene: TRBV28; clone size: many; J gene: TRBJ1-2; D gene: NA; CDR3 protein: CASSETTGADGYTF; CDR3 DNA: TGTGCCAGCAGTGAAACGACGGGGGCGGATGGCTACACCTTC
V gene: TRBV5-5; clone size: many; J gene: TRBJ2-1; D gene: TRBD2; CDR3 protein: CASSFDGRNEQFF; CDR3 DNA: TGTGCCAGCAGCTTCGACGGGAGGAATGAGCAGTTCTTC
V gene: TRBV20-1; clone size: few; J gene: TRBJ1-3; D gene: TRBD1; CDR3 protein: CSARGTGGVLGNTIYF; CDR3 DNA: TGCAGTGCTAGAGGGACAGGGGGCGTTCTTGGAAACACCATATATTTT
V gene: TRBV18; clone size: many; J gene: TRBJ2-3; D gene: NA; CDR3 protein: CASSALPDFSSTDTQYF; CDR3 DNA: TGTGCCAGCTCAGCCCTTCCGGATTTTTCTAGCACAGATACGCAGTATTTT
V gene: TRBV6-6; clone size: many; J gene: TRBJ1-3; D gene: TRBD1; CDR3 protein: CASSYQGAGGNTIYF; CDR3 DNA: TGTGCCAGCAGTTACCAGGGGGCAGGTGGAAACACCATATATTTT
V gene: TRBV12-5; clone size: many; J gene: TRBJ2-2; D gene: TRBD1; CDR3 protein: CASGLARTGVGTGELFF; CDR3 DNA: TGTGCTAGTGGTTTGGCCAGGACAGGGGTTGGCACCGGGGAGCTGTTTTTT
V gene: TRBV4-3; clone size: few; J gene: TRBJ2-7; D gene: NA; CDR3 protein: CASSQELELSEQYF; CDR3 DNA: TGCGCCAGCAGCCAAGAACTAGAATTGTCCGAGCAGTACTTC
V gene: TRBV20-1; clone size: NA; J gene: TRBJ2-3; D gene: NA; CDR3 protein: CSAGAGNTDTQYF; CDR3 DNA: TGCAGTGCTGGGGCCGGGAACACAGATACGCAGTATTTT
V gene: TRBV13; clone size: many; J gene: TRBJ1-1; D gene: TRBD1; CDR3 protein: CASSPRQGATEAFF; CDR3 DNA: TGTGCCAGCAGCCCGAGACAGGGGGCGACTGAAGCTTTCTTT
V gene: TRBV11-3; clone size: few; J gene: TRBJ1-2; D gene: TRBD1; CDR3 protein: CASSLQRTGGNYGYTF; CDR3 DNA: TGTGCCAGCAGCTTACAACGGACAGGGGGGAACTATGGCTACACCTTC
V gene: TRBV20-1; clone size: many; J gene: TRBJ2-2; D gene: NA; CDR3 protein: CSARGLGNTGELFF; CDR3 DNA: TGCAGTGCTAGAGGTCTCGGGAACACCGGGGAGCTGTTTTTT
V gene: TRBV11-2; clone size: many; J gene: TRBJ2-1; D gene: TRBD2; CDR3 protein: CASSVRSSGSDLYNEQFF; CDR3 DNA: TGTGCCAGCAGCGTAAGATCTAGCGGGAGCGACCTGTACAATGAGCAGTTCTTC
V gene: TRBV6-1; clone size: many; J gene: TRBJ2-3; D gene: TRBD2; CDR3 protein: CASSYVPGGGTDTQYF; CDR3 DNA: TGTGCCAGCAGTTACGTGCCGGGAGGAGGCACAGATACGCAGTATTTT
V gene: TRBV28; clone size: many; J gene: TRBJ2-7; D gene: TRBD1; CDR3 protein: CASRGTGTGAYEQYF; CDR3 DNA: TGTGCCAGCCGAGGAACCGGGACAGGGGCCTACGAGCAGTACTTC
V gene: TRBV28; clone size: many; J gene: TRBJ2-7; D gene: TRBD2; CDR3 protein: CASSYGLAGEGALEQYF; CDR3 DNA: TGTGCCAGCAGTTATGGACTAGCGGGAGAAGGTGCTCTCGAGCAGTACTTC
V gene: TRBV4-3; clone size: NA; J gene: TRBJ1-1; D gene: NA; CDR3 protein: CASSQEGREENTEAFF; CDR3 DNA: TGCGCCAGCAGCCAAGAAGGACGGGAAGAGAACACTGAAGCTTTCTTT
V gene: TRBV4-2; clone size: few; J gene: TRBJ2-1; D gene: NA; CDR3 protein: CASSQDLANEQFF; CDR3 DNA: TGTGCCAGCAGCCAAGATCTTGCAAATGAGCAGTTCTTC
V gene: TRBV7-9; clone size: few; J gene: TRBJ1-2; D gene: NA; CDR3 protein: CASSDVGYDGYTF; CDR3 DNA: TGTGCCAGCAGCGACGTGGGGTACGATGGCTACACCTTC
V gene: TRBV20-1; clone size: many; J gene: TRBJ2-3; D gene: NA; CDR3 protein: CSAAGRVNTDTQYF; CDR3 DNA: TGCAGTGCCGCAGGCCGGGTCAACACAGATACGCAGTATTTT
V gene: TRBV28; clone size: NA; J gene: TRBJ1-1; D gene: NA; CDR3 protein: CASSHEYTEAFF; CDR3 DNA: TGTGCCAGCAGTCACGAGTACACTGAAGCTTTCTTT
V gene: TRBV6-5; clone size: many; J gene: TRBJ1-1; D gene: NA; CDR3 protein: CASSYGIGTEAFF; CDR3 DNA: TGTGCCAGCAGTTACGGTATTGGCACTGAAGCTTTCTTT
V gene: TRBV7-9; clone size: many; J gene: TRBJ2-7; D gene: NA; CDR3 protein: CASSPPTGSGYEQYF; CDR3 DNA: TGTGCCAGCAGCCCTCCTACCGGGAGTGGATACGAGCAGTACTTC
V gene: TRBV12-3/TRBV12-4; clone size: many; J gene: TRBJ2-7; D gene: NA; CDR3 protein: CASSRPPGVQYF; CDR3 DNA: TGTGCCAGCAGCCGGCCCCCGGGCGTGCAGTACTTC
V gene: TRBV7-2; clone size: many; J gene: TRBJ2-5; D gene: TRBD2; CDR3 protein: CASSLMASGSFETQYF; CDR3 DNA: TGTGCCAGCAGCTTAATGGCTAGCGGGAGTTTCGAGACCCAGTACTTC
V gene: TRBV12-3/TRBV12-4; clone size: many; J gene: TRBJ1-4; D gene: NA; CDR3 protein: CASSLRATNEKLFF; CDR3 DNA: TGTGCCAGCAGTTTGAGAGCAACTAATGAAAAACTGTTTTTT
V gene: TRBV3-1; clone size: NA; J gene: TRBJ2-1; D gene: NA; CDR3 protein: CAGSLTLSGADNEQFF; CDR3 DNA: TGTGCCGGCAGCCTTACTCTTAGCGGAGCGGACAATGAGCAGTTCTTC
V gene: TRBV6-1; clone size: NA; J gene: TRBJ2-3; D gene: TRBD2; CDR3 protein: CASSTLAGDTQYF; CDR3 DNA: TGTGCCAGCAGTACCCTAGCGGGAGATACGCAGTATTTT
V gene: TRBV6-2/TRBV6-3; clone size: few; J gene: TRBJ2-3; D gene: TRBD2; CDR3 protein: CASSYLPGLVTDTQYF; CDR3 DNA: TGTGCCAGCAGTTACCTACCGGGACTAGTCACAGATACGCAGTATTTT
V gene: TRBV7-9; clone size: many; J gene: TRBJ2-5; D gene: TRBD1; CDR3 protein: CASSGGQGQETQYF; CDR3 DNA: TGTGCCAGCAGCGGCGGACAGGGCCAAGAGACCCAGTACTTC
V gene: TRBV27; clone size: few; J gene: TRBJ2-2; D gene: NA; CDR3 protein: CASSFMTVGNTGELFF; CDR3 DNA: TGTGCCAGCAGTTTCATGACAGTTGGTAACACCGGGGAGCTGTTTTTT
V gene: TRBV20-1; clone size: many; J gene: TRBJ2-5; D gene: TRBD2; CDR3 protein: CSARDTYPGLAGQTKKQETQYF; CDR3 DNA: TGCAGTGCTAGAGACACCTACCCGGGACTAGCGGGACAAACGAAAAAACAAGAGACCCAGTACTTC